These 11 T cell receptor beta chains originate from one sample sequenced in a study of identifying expanded T cells in peripheral blood. The method was immunoSEQ multiplex PCR; TCRdb's version includes in-frame clones alone and lacks a portion of them. The sample yields about 110,000 clones, about 88% seen once. The sample comprised blood. The receptors come from a person aged 18 to 75 in good health.

The V call is TRBV27, the J call TRBJ2-1, with 9 bases that match TRBD2. Trimming took 6 bases from V and 0 from J; bases not matched to a gene: 9. CDR3 size: 17 residues. Germline-derived CDR1 and CDR2 are MNHEY and SMNVEV (reference sequence). The CDR3 nucleotides are TGTGCCAGCAGGTCAGCGGGGGGTTCGAGCTCCTACAATGAGCAGTTCTTC. This sequence encodes CASRSAGGSSSYNEQFF.

V and J are TRBV6-1 and TRBJ2-1; D is perhaps TRBD2 (6 bases). This CDR3 spans 12 amino acids. Per germline, CDR1 MNHNS and CDR2 SASEGT. V shed 3 bases and J shed 8 bases, with 8 bases lying between them. The CDR3: CASSEGGYEQFF. In nucleotides, the CDR3 is TGTGCCAGCAGTGAGGGAGGATATGAGCAGTTCTTC.

The V call is TRBV4-3, the J call TRBJ1-2; TRBD1 might be the D (5 bases). CDR3 length: 15 amino acids. V was cut by 0 bases and J by 2 bases, with 10 bases left in between. CDR1 and CDR2 (germline): LGHNA, YSLEER. CDR3 nucleotide sequence: TGCGCCAGCAGCCAAGATCTGCAGGGAAACTATGGCTACACCTTC. Amino acids: CASSQDLQGNYGYTF.

This clone has a handful of counts. The chain recombines TRBV2 with TRBJ1-5; TRBD1 matches 9 bases. Germline V gene lookup returns CDR1 SNHLY and CDR2 FYNNEI. The length of the CDR3 is 16 residues. Losses at the gene ends were 6 bases for V and 4 bases for J; bases not matched to a gene: 10. In DNA form, the CDR3 reads TGTGCCAGCAGCGAAATACAGGGGGCTGGGAATCAGCCCCAGCATTTT. It encodes CASSEIQGAGNQPQHF.

The sample holds a few counts of this clone. The gene calls are TRBV2 and TRBJ2-7; tentatively, D is TRBD1 (5 bases). Germline CDR1 is SNHLY and CDR2 is FYNNEI. The CDR3 is made up of 12 amino acids. V was trimmed by 5 bases and J by 4 bases, leaving 9 bases between them. The CDR3, as DNA: TGTGCCAGCAGTTCCCAGGGTTACGAGCAGTACTTC. This translates into CASSSQGYEQYF.

This chain uses TRBV5-4 with TRBJ2-2; tentatively, D is TRBD2 (7 bases). This CDR3 spans 14 amino acids. Trimming took 2 bases from V and 4 from J, leaving 9 bases between them. The germline gives CDR1 SGHNT, CDR2 YYREEE (reference sequence). The CDR3: CASSFRGATGELFF. The CDR3 region has the DNA TGTGCCAGCAGCTTTCGGGGGGCCACCGGGGAGCTGTTTTTT. The variable domain in full, completed from reference TRBV5-4 and TRBJ2-2, reads ETGVTQSPTHLIKTRGQQVTLRCSSQSGHNTVSWYQQALGQGPQFIFQYYREEENGRGNFPPRFSGLQFPNYSSELNVNALELDDSALYLCASSFRGATGELFFGEGSRLTVL.

The sample holds one count of this clone. The rearrangement joins TRBV27 to TRBJ2-7, with TRBD2 as a possible D gene (6 bases). This CDR3 has 15 residues. Trimming pared 1 base from V and 7 bases from J, leaving 17 bases between. Germline CDR1 MNHEY, CDR2 SMNVEV (reference sequence). The CDR3 protein is CASSLFGTEGWEQYF. The CDR3 region has the DNA TGTGCCAGCAGTTTATTCGGGACGGAGGGGTGGGAGCAGTACTTC.

The V gene is TRBV2, the J gene TRBJ2-5; possibly TRBD2 for D (5 bases). Germline-derived CDR1 and CDR2 are SNHLY and FYNNEI. V was pared by 8 bases and J by 3 bases, with 16 bases between. The CDR3 is made up of 14 amino acids. The CDR3 region has the DNA TGTGCCAGCGACGGTACGGGAATGGAAGAGACCCAGTACTTC. Amino acids: CASDGTGMEETQYF. The variable domain in full, with the rest retrieved from reference TRBV2 and TRBJ2-5, is EPEVTQTPSHQVTQMGQEVILRCVPISNHLYFYWYRQILGQKVEFLVSFYNNEISEKSEIFDDQFSVERPDGSNFTLKIRSTKLEDSAMYFCASDGTGMEETQYFGPGTRLLVL.

This sequence joins TRBV5-1 and TRBJ2-7; no clear D. Germline V CDR1 and CDR2: SGHRS, YFSETQ. The CDR3 length is 13 residues. Trimming left V 5 bases short and J 2 bases short, with 11 bases between. Here the CDR3 DNA reads TGCGCCAGCAGAGCGAGTTACGCCTACGAGCAGTACTTC. Translation gives CASRASYAYEQYF.

V usage is TRBV14 and J usage is TRBJ1-1; TRBD1 might be the D (6 bases). Germline assignment: CDR1 SGHDN and CDR2 FVKESK. The CDR3 extends over 22 amino acids. Trimming took 4 bases from V and 4 from J, leaving 37 bases between them. The CDR3 nucleotides are TGTGCCAGCAGCCCCGGGACAATCCCAAAGAGGAGATTTACTCGCGAGGGCACTGAAGCTTTCTTT. Amino acids: CASSPGTIPKRRFTREGTEAFF.

The V call is TRBV19, the J call TRBJ1-2; perhaps TRBD1 as D (5 bases). The V end lost 2 bases, the J end lost 3 bases, and 13 bases lay between the germline ends. The CDR3 is made up of 15 amino acids. Looked up from germline, CDR1 is LNHDA and CDR2 is SQIVND (reference sequence). The CDR3: CASSISGGSDYGYTF. CDR3 DNA sequence: TGTGCCAGTAGTATATCGGGGGGAAGTGACTATGGCTACACCTTC.